This T cell receptor (beta chain) was recorded in a study of blood T cell dynamics during melanoma immunotherapy. At the level of the study: Standard first-line treatment here was pembrolizumab or nivolumab plus ipilimumab in metastatic melanoma.

Profiling relied on immunoSEQ multiplex PCR, and the TCRdb table lists in-frame clones only, not all of them. The sample shows around 20,000 clones, about nine tenths of them seen only once. The time point was: pre-treatment baseline. Prior systemic cancer therapy, immunosuppressant use and other active malignancies excluded patients. The CDR3 is 13 amino acids. CDR1 and CDR2 from the germline V gene are SQVTM and ANQGSEA. The V segment lost 7 bases and the J segment 7 bases; nucleotides outside the gene matches: 8. The sequencing used blood, collected from a patient treated with checkpoint blockade. The chain employs TRBV29-1 and TRBJ1-2; the match to TRBD1 covers 11 bases. The source of this sequence is a human donor with melanoma. CDR3 DNA: TGCAGCGCCGTGCGGGGGACAGGGGGTGGCTACACCTTC. This sequence encodes CSAVRGTGGGYTF.